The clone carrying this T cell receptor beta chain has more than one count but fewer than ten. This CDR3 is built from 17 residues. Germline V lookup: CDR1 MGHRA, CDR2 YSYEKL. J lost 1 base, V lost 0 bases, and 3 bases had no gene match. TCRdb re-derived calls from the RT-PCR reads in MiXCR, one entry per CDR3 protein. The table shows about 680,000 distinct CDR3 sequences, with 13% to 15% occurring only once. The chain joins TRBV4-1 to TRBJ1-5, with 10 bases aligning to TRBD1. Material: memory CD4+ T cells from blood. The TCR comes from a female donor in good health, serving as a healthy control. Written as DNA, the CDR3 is TGCGCCAGCAGCCAAGACCGGGGACAGGGGAGCAATCAGCCCCAGCATTTT. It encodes CASSQDRGQGSNQPQHF.